These T cell receptor beta chains were read from a single sample in a study of blood T cell repertoires in COVID-19. TCRdb's copy holds only in-frame clones and misses some; the assay was immunoSEQ multiplex PCR. The sample lists around 370,000 clones; 70% to 90% were seen once. The sequenced sample was PBMCs or T cells enriched from blood (not recorded which). These receptors were collected from a woman between 18 and 29 years old who had recovered from COVID-19. Both conserved end residues are part of each CDR3. D genes are given only for firm matches. Expanded clones get a size class; other rows say once, few or many, or leave the size out.

V gene: TRBV5-1; clone size: -; J gene: TRBJ1-4; D gene: TRBD1; CDR3 protein: CASSLTGYEKLFF; CDR3 DNA: TGCGCCAGCAGTTTGACAGGGTATGAAAAACTGTTTTTT
V gene: TRBV10-3; clone size: -; J gene: TRBJ2-2; D gene: TRBD1; CDR3 protein: CAISEPFTRDRTTGELFF; CDR3 DNA: TGTGCCATCAGTGAGCCATTTACCCGGGACAGAACCACCGGGGAGCTGTTTTTT
V gene: TRBV5-1; clone size: -; J gene: TRBJ2-3; D gene: TRBD1; CDR3 protein: CASSLGDRVTDTQYF; CDR3 DNA: TGCGCCAGCAGCTTAGGGGACAGGGTAACAGATACGCAGTATTTT
V gene: TRBV5-6; clone size: -; J gene: TRBJ1-5; D gene: -; CDR3 protein: CASSRGGSGNQPQHF; CDR3 DNA: TGTGCCAGCAGCCGGGGAGGTAGTGGCAATCAGCCCCAGCATTTT
V gene: TRBV5-4; clone size: -; J gene: TRBJ1-4; D gene: -; CDR3 protein: CASSLEGGSNEKLFF; CDR3 DNA: TGTGCCAGCAGCTTGGAGGGGGGGAGCAATGAAAAACTGTTTTTT
V gene: TRBV5-1; clone size: -; J gene: TRBJ1-2; D gene: -; CDR3 protein: CASRGFRDGYTF; CDR3 DNA: TGCGCCAGCAGGGGTTTCAGGGATGGCTACACCTTC
V gene: TRBV25-1; clone size: -; J gene: TRBJ2-1; D gene: -; CDR3 protein: CASSDPGFYNEQFF; CDR3 DNA: TGTGCCAGCAGTGATCCAGGGTTCTACAATGAGCAGTTCTTC
V gene: TRBV30; clone size: -; J gene: TRBJ1-6; D gene: -; CDR3 protein: CAWSVDSWNSPLHF; CDR3 DNA: TGTGCCTGGAGTGTGGACAGTTGGAATTCACCCCTCCACTTT
V gene: TRBV7-5; clone size: -; J gene: TRBJ1-2; D gene: -; CDR3 protein: CARRPDRAYGYTF; CDR3 DNA: TGTGCCAGAAGGCCCGACAGGGCTTATGGCTACACCTTC
V gene: TRBV5-4; clone size: -; J gene: TRBJ1-2; D gene: TRBD1; CDR3 protein: CASSLGGQGNYGYTF; CDR3 DNA: TGTGCCAGCAGCTTGGGAGGACAGGGGAACTATGGCTACACCTTC
V gene: TRBV6-5; clone size: -; J gene: TRBJ2-5; D gene: TRBD2; CDR3 protein: CASSYSLAGGHETQYF; CDR3 DNA: TGTGCCAGCAGTTACTCATTAGCGGGAGGCCACGAGACCCAGTACTTC
V gene: TRBV29-1; clone size: -; J gene: TRBJ1-3; D gene: TRBD1; CDR3 protein: CSVIGTGGVGNTIYF; CDR3 DNA: TGCAGCGTTATCGGGACAGGGGGAGTAGGCAACACCATATATTTT
V gene: TRBV7-2; clone size: -; J gene: TRBJ1-1; D gene: TRBD1; CDR3 protein: CASSLALTGFVMNTEAFF; CDR3 DNA: TGTGCCAGCAGCTTAGCGCTGACAGGGTTTGTTATGAACACTGAAGCTTTCTTT
V gene: TRBV9; clone size: few; J gene: TRBJ2-3; D gene: -; CDR3 protein: CASSERATSTDTQYF; CDR3 DNA: TGTGCCAGCAGTGAGCGGGCTACTAGCACAGATACGCAGTATTTT
V gene: TRBV9; clone size: -; J gene: TRBJ2-1; D gene: -; CDR3 protein: CASSVSQALNEQFF; CDR3 DNA: TGTGCCAGCAGCGTCTCCCAAGCGCTTAATGAGCAGTTCTTC
V gene: TRBV7-2; clone size: -; J gene: TRBJ2-1; D gene: TRBD2; CDR3 protein: CASSLETSGDTTLRQFF; CDR3 DNA: TGTGCCAGCAGCTTAGAGACTAGCGGGGACACCACTCTGCGCCAGTTCTTC
V gene: TRBV30; clone size: -; J gene: TRBJ1-1; D gene: -; CDR3 protein: CACAGRTEAFF; CDR3 DNA: TGTGCCTGTGCGGGCCGCACTGAAGCTTTCTTT
V gene: TRBV19; clone size: -; J gene: TRBJ1-5; D gene: TRBD1; CDR3 protein: CASTPIVRGHQPQHF; CDR3 DNA: TGTGCCAGTACCCCCATCGTCAGGGGGCATCAGCCCCAGCATTTT
V gene: TRBV6-5; clone size: -; J gene: TRBJ1-2; D gene: -; CDR3 protein: CASSWGANYGYTF; CDR3 DNA: TGTGCCAGCAGTTGGGGGGCTAACTATGGCTACACCTTC
V gene: TRBV4-3; clone size: -; J gene: TRBJ2-7; D gene: -; CDR3 protein: CASSPRAGYEQYF; CDR3 DNA: TGCGCCAGCAGCCCCCGGGCGGGCTACGAGCAGTACTTC
V gene: TRBV30; clone size: -; J gene: TRBJ1-5; D gene: TRBD1; CDR3 protein: CAWEGTGGQPQHF; CDR3 DNA: TGTGCCTGGGAAGGGACAGGGGGTCAGCCCCAGCATTTT
V gene: TRBV6-5; clone size: -; J gene: TRBJ2-1; D gene: -; CDR3 protein: CASSSYSAGNEQFF; CDR3 DNA: TGTGCCAGCAGTTCCTACTCTGCGGGCAATGAGCAGTTCTTC
V gene: TRBV4-2; clone size: -; J gene: TRBJ2-3; D gene: TRBD2; CDR3 protein: CASSQEGRGGPDTQYF; CDR3 DNA: TGTGCCAGCAGCCAAGAGGGGCGGGGGGGCCCAGATACGCAGTATTTT
V gene: TRBV7-2; clone size: -; J gene: TRBJ1-6; D gene: -; CDR3 protein: CASSLGGDGGISSPLHF; CDR3 DNA: TGTGCCAGCAGCTTAGGAGGGGACGGGGGTATCAGTTCACCCCTCCACTTT
V gene: TRBV5-6; clone size: -; J gene: TRBJ2-7; D gene: -; CDR3 protein: CASRQVYDYEQYF; CDR3 DNA: TGTGCCAGCAGACAAGTGTACGACTACGAGCAGTACTTC
V gene: TRBV11-2; clone size: -; J gene: TRBJ2-3; D gene: -; CDR3 protein: CASSLVPTSTDTQYF; CDR3 DNA: TGTGCCAGCAGCTTAGTTCCGACTAGTACAGATACGCAGTATTTT
V gene: TRBV10-2; clone size: once; J gene: TRBJ1-4; D gene: TRBD1; CDR3 protein: CASSVTGSNEKLFF; CDR3 DNA: TGCGCCAGCAGCGTGACAGGGTCAAATGAAAAACTGTTTTTT
V gene: TRBV5-3; clone size: -; J gene: TRBJ2-6; D gene: TRBD1; CDR3 protein: CARSLDTRTGPSGANVLTF; CDR3 DNA: TGTGCCAGAAGCCTCGACACCAGGACAGGGCCCTCTGGGGCCAACGTCCTGACTTTC
V gene: TRBV5-4; clone size: -; J gene: TRBJ2-6; D gene: TRBD1; CDR3 protein: CASGTGTGSAGANVLTF; CDR3 DNA: TGTGCCAGCGGTACCGGGACAGGCTCAGCTGGGGCCAACGTCCTGACTTTC
V gene: TRBV11-2; clone size: -; J gene: TRBJ2-7; D gene: -; CDR3 protein: CASSLDFPGEQYF; CDR3 DNA: TGTGCCAGCAGCTTAGACTTCCCGGGGGAGCAGTACTTC
V gene: TRBV3-1/TRBV3-2; clone size: -; J gene: TRBJ1-1; D gene: -; CDR3 protein: CASSQVPTGNTEAFF; CDR3 DNA: TGTGCCAGCAGCCAAGTCCCCACGGGGAACACTGAAGCTTTCTTT
V gene: TRBV6-5; clone size: -; J gene: TRBJ2-5; D gene: -; CDR3 protein: CASSSGDRETQYF; CDR3 DNA: TGTGCCAGCAGTTCGGGGGATAGGGAGACCCAGTACTTC